The 31 T cell receptor beta chains below all came from one sample that was sequenced in a study of T cell responses to AZD1222 COVID-19 vaccine. TCRdb keeps only in-frame clones here, not all; method: immunoSEQ multiplex PCR. The sample includes about 180,000 clones, just under 90% of them seen just once. The sequencing used peripheral blood, collected 28 days after the second dose of the MenACWY control vaccine. The source of these receptors is an adult who received the MenACWY meningococcal vaccine as a control.

The chain recombines TRBV18 with TRBJ2-7, with 10 bases that match TRBD1. CDR1 and CDR2 (germline): KGHSH, LQKENI. Trimming cost V 6 bases and J 3 bases; bases outside gene matches: 11. This CDR3 contains 16 residues. The CDR3 DNA reads TGTGCCAGCTCGCCGACACCGGGACAGGGGAGCTACGAGCAGTACTTC. Translated, it gives CASSPTPGQGSYEQYF.

This rearrangement joins TRBV6-4 to TRBJ1-5; maybe TRBD1 (6 bases). Germline-derived CDR1 and CDR2 are MRHNA and SNTAGT. V was trimmed by 8 bases and J by 3 bases, leaving 20 bases between them. The CDR3 covers 16 residues. CDR3 protein: CASPTGFPVANQPQHF. The CDR3, as DNA: TGTGCCAGCCCGACAGGTTTCCCGGTGGCCAATCAGCCCCAGCATTTT.

V gene TRBV29-1 combines with J gene TRBJ2-7, with D possibly TRBD1 on 6 matching bases. Trimming stripped 4 bases from V and 4 bases from J, with 11 bases between. CDR1 is SQVTM, CDR2 ANQGSEA, per germline. CDR3 size: 12 residues. In DNA, the CDR3 is TGCAGCGTTGTAACAGGGAGTTACGAGCAGTACTTC. It translates to CSVVTGSYEQYF.

This clone came up a few times. This chain uses TRBV28 with TRBJ2-7; 7 nucleotides agree with TRBD1. The CDR3 is 16 residues long. The V segment lost 0 bases and the J segment 2 bases; nucleotides outside the gene matches: 7. Germline loops: CDR1 MDHEN, CDR2 SYDVKM. The CDR3 DNA sequence: TGTGCCAGCAGTTTATGGGACAGGCGTGTTACCTACGAGCAGTACTTC. Encoded protein: CASSLWDRRVTYEQYF. The full variable domain, in which reference TRBV28 and TRBJ2-7 provide the parts outside the CDR3, is DVKVTQSSRYLVKRTGEKVFLECVQDMDHENMFWYRQDPGLGLRLIYFSYDVKMKEKGDIPEGYSVSREKKERFSLILESASTNQTSMYLCASSLWDRRVTYEQYFGPGTRLTVT.

This clone showed up just once. The rearrangement joins TRBV2 to TRBJ2-7; D possibly corresponds to TRBD1 (5 bases). Germline values: CDR1 SNHLY, CDR2 FYNNEI. V was clipped by 4 bases and J by 6 bases, with 16 bases between them. The CDR3 covers 14 residues. Here the CDR3 DNA reads TGTGCCAGCAGTGTGACGGCAGGGTATGGCGAGCAGTACTTC. As protein: CASSVTAGYGEQYF.

Here the CDR3 reads CASSEAGTEQNGYTF. CDR3 DNA sequence: TGTGCCAGCAGTGAAGCCGGGACAGAGCAAAATGGCTACACCTTC. V is TRBV6-1 and J is TRBJ1-2; 7 bases agree with TRBD1. This CDR3 region has 15 residues. CDR1 MNHNS and CDR2 SASEGT come from the germline V gene. The ends lost 0 bases at V and 6 bases at J; junction bases unmatched: 7.

The V gene is TRBV6-2 or TRBV6-3, the J gene TRBJ2-1; 8 nucleotides align to TRBD1. After removal of 4 bases from V and 10 bases from J, the junction contained 3 bases not matched to a gene. The germline CDR1 and CDR2 sequences are MNHEY and SVGEGT. This CDR3 is built from 12 residues. As DNA, the CDR3 is TGTGCCAGCAGTTCACGACAGGGGGAGCAGTTCTTC. It translates to CASSSRQGEQFF.

V usage is TRBV7-9 and J usage is TRBJ1-1; tentative D call: TRBD1 (5 bases). The CDR3 is made up of 15 amino acids. V was pared by 3 bases and J by 4 bases, with 15 bases between. Germline-derived CDR1 and CDR2 are SEHNR and FQNEAQ (reference sequence). CDR3 coding DNA: TGTGCCAGCAGCTTTGGTCCGGGACGCGTCACTGAAGCTTTCTTT. Translation gives CASSFGPGRVTEAFF.

The chain couples TRBV4-3 to TRBJ2-7; TRBD1 matches at 7 bases. Germline V gene lookup returns CDR1 LGHNA and CDR2 YSLEER. With V trimmed by 0 bases and J by 5 bases, 10 bases remained unmatched. The CDR3 has 16 residues. The CDR3 DNA follows: TGCGCCAGCAGCCAAGATCCCCGGCAGGGGGTACACGAGCAGTACTTC. Protein product: CASSQDPRQGVHEQYF.

This chain joins TRBV28 and TRBJ1-5; 9 bases line up with TRBD1. V lost 3 bases, J lost 2 bases, and 2 bases stayed unmatched. Germline V lookup: CDR1 MDHEN, CDR2 SYDVKM. The CDR3 is 15 amino acids. The CDR3 DNA reads as TGTGCCAGCAGTTTGGGGGACAGGGGCAATCAGCCCCAGCATTTT. Its protein is CASSLGDRGNQPQHF.

J is TRBJ1-2 and V is TRBV28; possible D gene TRBD1, 5 bases. Trimming removed 7 bases from V and 8 bases from J, with 17 bases in between. CDR3 length: 13 residues. CDR1 is MDHEN, CDR2 SYDVKM, per germline. The CDR3 is CASILGGGSGYTF. The DNA for the CDR3 is TGTGCCAGCATCCTGGGTGGGGGAAGCGGCTACACCTTC.

V is TRBV19 and J is TRBJ2-3; the match to TRBD2 covers 10 bases. Germline V gene lookup returns CDR1 LNHDA and CDR2 SQIVND (reference sequence). This CDR3 region has 16 residues. V gave up 6 bases and J gave up 4 bases; unmatched junction bases: 10. Here the CDR3 reads CASRGPGLAGADTQYF. CDR3 nucleotides: TGTGCCAGTAGGGGACCGGGGCTAGCGGGAGCAGATACGCAGTATTTT. The full variable domain, completed using reference TRBV19 and TRBJ2-3, is DGGITQSPKYLFRKEGQNVTLSCEQNLNHDAMYWYRQDPGQGLRLIYYSQIVNDFQKGDIAEGYSVSREKKESFPLTVTSAQKNPTAFYLCASRGPGLAGADTQYFGPGTRLTVL.

The rearrangement joins TRBV5-1 to TRBJ1-6; TRBD1 aligns across 9 bases. From germline, CDR1 is SGHRS and CDR2 YFSETQ. This CDR3 is 15 amino acids long. With 3 bases clipped from V and 7 bases from J, the junction kept 5 bases outside the gene matches. Written as DNA, the CDR3 is TGCGCCAGCAGCTCACAGGGGGCAGAGAATTCACCCCTCCACTTT. It translates to CASSSQGAENSPLHF.

This clone was picked up one time. The chain uses TRBV7-8 and TRBJ1-1; D not certain. V was pared by 5 bases and J by 0 bases, with 10 bases between. The CDR3 contains 14 residues. Germline V gives CDR1 SGHVS, CDR2 FQNEAQ. This CDR3 reads CASSGENMNTEAFF. CDR3 DNA: TGTGCCAGCAGCGGGGAGAACATGAACACTGAAGCTTTCTTT.

The chain combines TRBV29-1 with TRBJ1-4, with D hard to call. Between the trimmed V and J ends, which lost 7 bases and 8 bases, there was a span of 17 bases. The germline gives CDR1 SQVTM, CDR2 ANQGSEA. The CDR3 has 13 amino acids. The CDR3 DNA reads as TGCAGCGCCCTAACAGCGATTGGGGAAAAACTGTTTTTT. It codes for CSALTAIGEKLFF.

This sequence joins TRBV27 and TRBJ1-4; possibly TRBD1 for D (6 bases). The V end was cut by 4 bases, the J end by 4 bases, with 10 bases between. Germline V gene data show CDR1 as MNHEY and CDR2 as SMNVEV (reference sequence). The CDR3 sequence is 14 residues long. The CDR3 DNA reads TGTGCCAGCAGTTGGACAGCTTTTAATGAAAAACTGTTTTTT. This translates into CASSWTAFNEKLFF.

The chain recombines TRBV10-3 with TRBJ2-7; 11 nucleotides align to TRBD2. This CDR3 has 15 residues. Germline assignment: CDR1 ENHRY and CDR2 SYGVKD. J gave up 2 bases and V 2 bases, and 2 bases lay outside the gene matches. The CDR3 DNA is TGTGCCATCAGTGAGATAGCGGGAGGGCCCTACGAGCAGTACTTC. It encodes CAISEIAGGPYEQYF.

J is TRBJ2-7 and V is TRBV18, with D maybe TRBD1 (6 bases). The CDR3 is made up of 14 amino acids. Germline V gene data show CDR1 as KGHSH and CDR2 as LQKENI. Deletions cut 6 bases from V and 2 bases from J, with 14 bases between. The CDR3 bases are TGTGCCAGCTCGCCAGGGGACGCGGCCTACGAGCAGTACTTC. Translation gives CASSPGDAAYEQYF.

The chain combines TRBV5-5 with TRBJ1-3; tentatively, D is TRBD1 (6 bases). Germline V gene lookup returns CDR1 SGHKS and CDR2 YYEKEE (reference sequence). The CDR3 loop spans 16 amino acids. With 0 bases removed from V and 3 bases from J, the gap between germline ends came to 13 bases. CDR3 protein: CASSLVRGPGGNTIYF. The CDR3 DNA sequence: TGTGCCAGCAGCTTGGTCCGGGGGCCGGGTGGAAACACCATATATTTT. The variable domain in full, completed from reference TRBV5-5 and TRBJ1-3, reads DAGVTQSPTHLIKTRGQQVTLRCSPISGHKSVSWYQQVLGQGPQFIFQYYEKEERGRGNFPDRFSARQFPNYSSELNVNALLLGDSALYLCASSLVRGPGGNTIYFGEGSWLTVV.

The J gene is TRBJ1-3, the V gene TRBV5-5; TRBD1 matches at 10 bases. There are 15 residues in the CDR3. J gave up 4 bases and V 5 bases, and 6 bases lay outside the gene matches. In germline, CDR1 is SGHKS, CDR2 YYEKEE (reference sequence). The CDR3 region is CASRFDRGLGNTIYF. The CDR3 DNA reads as TGTGCCAGCAGGTTCGACAGGGGGCTCGGAAACACCATATATTTT. The full variable domain, completed using reference TRBV5-5 and TRBJ1-3, is DAGVTQSPTHLIKTRGQQVTLRCSPISGHKSVSWYQQVLGQGPQFIFQYYEKEERGRGNFPDRFSARQFPNYSSELNVNALLLGDSALYLCASRFDRGLGNTIYFGEGSWLTVV.

The gene calls are TRBV27 and TRBJ1-2; 12 bases fit TRBD1. V shed 4 bases, J shed 8 bases, and the junction held 8 bases outside the gene matches. The CDR3 runs to 15 residues. CDR1 and CDR2 (germline): MNHEY, SMNVEV (reference sequence). The DNA of the CDR3 is TGTGCCAGCAGTTACCGGGGACAGGGGGCAGGGGGCTACACCTTC. It yields the protein CASSYRGQGAGGYTF.

The chain has TRBV3-1 (or the pseudogene TRBV3-2) and TRBJ1-2; D might be TRBD1 (5 bases). The CDR3 consists of 11 residues. The germline CDR1 and CDR2 sequences are LGHDT and YNNKEL (reference sequence). The V end lost 8 bases, the J end lost 7 bases, and 11 bases lay between the germline ends. CDR3 amino acids: CASGAEGGYTF. In nucleotides, the CDR3 is TGTGCCAGCGGGGCGGAAGGTGGCTACACCTTC.

The rearrangement links TRBV19 to TRBJ1-5, with D uncertain. V was pared by 7 bases and J by 1 base, with 11 bases between. The V gene's germline CDR1 is LNHDA and CDR2 SQIVND (reference sequence). This CDR3 region has 14 residues. The CDR3, as DNA: TGTGCCAGTAAGCGTGGTGGGAGCAATCAGCCCCAGCATTTT. Translation: CASKRGGSNQPQHF.

The rearrangement links TRBV9 to TRBJ2-3, with 12 bases matching TRBD2. This CDR3 has 16 amino acids. Looked up from germline, CDR1 is SGDLS and CDR2 is YYNGEE. After removal of 0 bases from V and 5 bases from J, the junction contained 4 bases not matched to a gene. The CDR3 region has the DNA TGTGCCAGCAGCGTAGTGGGGGGACTAGCGGGAGATACGCAGTATTTT. Residues: CASSVVGGLAGDTQYF.

The rearrangement uses TRBV19 and TRBJ2-1, with D perhaps TRBD2 (6 bases). The CDR3 has 13 residues. CDR1 is LNHDA and CDR2 is SQIVND in the germline V gene (reference sequence). The V gene lost 2 bases and the J gene lost 6 bases, with 8 bases spanning the gap. The CDR3 DNA follows: TGTGCCAGTAGTATATTGGGGGGCAATGAGCAGTTCTTC. This codes for CASSILGGNEQFF.

V and J are TRBV5-1 and TRBJ1-1; tentatively, D is TRBD1 (6 bases). The CDR3 contains 15 residues. The V gene's germline CDR1 is SGHRS and CDR2 YFSETQ. Trimming left V 4 bases short and J 1 base short, with 14 bases between. CDR3 nucleotide sequence: TGCGCCAGCAGCCCAAAGGGGGAGAGGAACACTGAAGCTTTCTTT. Translating it yields CASSPKGERNTEAFF.

The chain recombines TRBV16 with TRBJ1-6; D is unresolved. CDR1 is KGHSY, CDR2 FQNENV, per germline. Trimming shortened V by 1 base and J by 0 bases, and 7 bases separated the two germline ends. The CDR3 sequence is 16 residues long. The CDR3 region is CASSQFRSSYNSPLHF. For the CDR3, the DNA is TGTGCCAGCAGCCAATTCCGGAGCTCCTATAATTCACCCCTCCACTTT.

This rearrangement joins TRBV7-9 to TRBJ1-6; D not resolved. CDR1 SEHNR and CDR2 FQNEAQ come from the germline V gene (reference sequence). The V gene lost 1 base and the J gene lost 5 bases, with 6 bases spanning the gap. CDR3 size: 14 residues. CDR3 region: CASSLGADNSPLHF. In DNA form, the CDR3 reads TGTGCCAGCAGCTTAGGGGCCGATAATTCACCCCTCCACTTT.

The chain carries TRBV30 and TRBJ2-1, with 13 bases identical to TRBD2. V was clipped by 2 bases and J by 6 bases; unmatched bases: 4. The germline V gene encodes CDR1 GTSNPN and CDR2 SVGIG (reference sequence). This CDR3 comprises 15 residues. The CDR3 sequence is CAWSTGLAGSNEQFF. The CDR3 DNA is TGTGCCTGGAGTACGGGACTAGCGGGATCCAATGAGCAGTTCTTC.

This sequence joins TRBV4-3 and TRBJ2-5; 11 bases map to TRBD2. J was trimmed by 10 bases and V by 4 bases; bases with no gene match: 8. Germline V gene sequence: CDR1 LGHNA, CDR2 YSLEER. CDR3 size: 14 residues. For the CDR3, the DNA is TGCGCCAGCAGCCCCCTACTAGCGGGAGATATCCAGTACTTC. Its protein is CASSPLLAGDIQYF.

The chain is built from TRBV7-7 and TRBJ2-5; 11 positions match TRBD2. The V gene's germline CDR1 is SSHAT and CDR2 FNYEAQ (reference sequence). The CDR3 length is 18 residues. Unmatched junction bases numbered 10, after V lost 1 base and J lost 3 bases. Written as DNA, the CDR3 is TGTGCCAGCAGCTTAGTAGTAGCGGGAGGGCCGATGGAAGAGACCCAGTACTTC. The encoded protein is CASSLVVAGGPMEETQYF.